One sample yielded the 5 T cell receptor beta chains listed below, sequenced in a study of T cell responses to AZD1222 COVID-19 vaccine. The assay was immunoSEQ multiplex PCR, and TCRdb's table has in-frame clones only and misses some. The sample has 90,000 or so clones, 89% seen once. Source: peripheral blood, taken on day 0 of AZD1222 vaccination. The receptors shown here come from an adult in good health.

Concerning this clone: The same CDR3 can be traced to other DNA sequences in this sample. The gene calls are TRBV2 and TRBJ2-5; the match to TRBD2 covers 9 bases. The V segment lost 6 bases and the J segment 5 bases; nucleotides outside the gene matches: 1. CDR1 SNHLY and CDR2 FYNNEI come from the germline V gene. This CDR3 is built from 12 residues. The CDR3 here is CASRLAGETQYF. In DNA, the CDR3 is TGTGCCAGCAGGCTAGCGGGGGAGACCCAGTACTTC.

This chain joins TRBV6-5 and TRBJ1-3; D gene uncertain. This CDR3 contains 15 residues. The germline CDR1 and CDR2 sequences are MNHEY and SVGAGI. Trimming removed 7 bases from V and 0 bases from J, with 13 bases in between. CDR3 sequence: CASTPLKGSGNTIYF. In DNA, the CDR3 is TGTGCCAGCACCCCGCTAAAGGGCTCTGGAAACACCATATATTTT.

The chain uses TRBV30 and TRBJ2-3; unclear D gene. V lost 8 bases and J lost 5, with 17 bases in between. The CDR3 loop spans 13 amino acids. CDR1 GTSNPN and CDR2 SVGIG come from the germline V gene (reference sequence). CDR3 DNA: TGTGCCGAATCCATCCAGACTGTAGATACGCAGTATTTT. Protein sequence: CAESIQTVDTQYF.

The J gene is TRBJ2-7, the V gene TRBV6-7; no clear D. TRBV6-7 qualifies as an ORF whose function is uncertain. The ends were cut back, 6 bases at V and 4 bases at J, with 16 bases in the middle. CDR3 length: 14 residues. The CDR3 protein is CASSKNETDYEQYF. Here the CDR3 DNA reads TGTGCCAGCAGCAAAAATGAAACGGATTACGAGCAGTACTTC.

This CDR3 reads CASSSGTHDTGELFF. The DNA of the CDR3 is TGTGCCAGCAGTTCCGGGACCCATGACACCGGGGAGCTGTTTTTT. The chain joins TRBV6-5 to TRBJ2-2; D may match TRBD1 or TRBD2 (5 bases each). The CDR3 contains 15 residues. V lost 4 bases and J lost 3, with 12 bases in between. CDR1 is MNHEY and CDR2 is SVGAGI in the germline V gene.